This T cell receptor beta chain was found in a study of Ad26.COV2.S vaccination and SARS-CoV-2 variants. Germline CDR1 reads SGHRS; CDR2 reads YFSETQ. The V and J ends lost 4 bases and 7 bases respectively, with 15 bases between them. This CDR3 region has 14 residues. The treatment is: 19 received Ad26.COV2.S at low or high dose, single or two shots; 5 received placebo; per-sample allocation not given. At day 63 after the first vaccine or placebo injection, samples were drawn. Libraries were prepared by immunoSEQ multiplex PCR; TCRdb keeps only in-frame clonotypes and omits some of them. Here the sample spans about 240,000 clones, 88% being singletons.

This receptor was identified in a person between 18 and 59 years old who received the Ad26.COV2.S COVID-19 vaccine or a placebo. The input for sequencing was peripheral blood, taken in a trial of Ad26.COV2.S vaccine versus placebo. The chain is built from TRBV5-1 and TRBJ2-1, with a weak D call TRBD1 (7 bases). The CDR3 DNA reads as TGCGCCAGCAGCCAGGAGGCAGGGGGGAATGAGCAGTTCTTC. This codes for CASSQEAGGNEQFF.